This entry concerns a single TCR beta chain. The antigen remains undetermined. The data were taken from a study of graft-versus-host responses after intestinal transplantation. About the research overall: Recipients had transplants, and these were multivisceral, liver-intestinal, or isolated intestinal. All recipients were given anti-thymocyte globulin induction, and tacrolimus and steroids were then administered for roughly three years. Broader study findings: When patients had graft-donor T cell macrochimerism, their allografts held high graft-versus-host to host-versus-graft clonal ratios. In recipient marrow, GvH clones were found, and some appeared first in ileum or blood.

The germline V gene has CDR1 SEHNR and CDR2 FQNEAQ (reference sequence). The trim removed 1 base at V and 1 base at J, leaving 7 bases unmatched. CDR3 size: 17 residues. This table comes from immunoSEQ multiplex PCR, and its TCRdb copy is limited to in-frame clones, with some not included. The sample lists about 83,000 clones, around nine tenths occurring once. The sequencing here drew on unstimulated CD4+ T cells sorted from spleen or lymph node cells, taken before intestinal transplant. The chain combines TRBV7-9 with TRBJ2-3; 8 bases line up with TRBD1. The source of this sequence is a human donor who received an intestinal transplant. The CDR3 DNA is TGTGCCAGCAGCTTAGGTCGTAAGACAGGGGGCACAGATACGCAGTATTTT. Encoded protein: CASSLGRKTGGTDTQYF.